This is a list of T cell receptor beta chains from one sample in a study of cytomegalovirus exposure and HLA in healthy donors. The assay was immunoSEQ multiplex PCR, and TCRdb's table has in-frame clones only and misses some. The sample has over 95,000 clones; 70% to 80% are singletons. The sample comprised PBMCs. The receptor source for this set is a woman aged 30 to 39 in good health and CMV-seropositive. Each CDR3 is given with its conserved first and last residue. A D gene is named only where the DNA matches it firmly. A row's size may be missing; if present it is once, few, many or a size class.

D gene	clone size	V gene	J gene	CDR3 DNA	CDR3 protein
NA	NA	TRBV6-5	TRBJ1-2	TGTGCCAGCAGCTCACCGGGACATACTAACTATGGCTACACCTTC	CASSSPGHTNYGYTF
NA	NA	TRBV5-6	TRBJ1-3	TGTGCCAGCAGCTTAAGACTCTTCCCTGGAAACACCATATATTTT	CASSLRLFPGNTIYF
NA	NA	TRBV4-1	TRBJ1-2	TGCGCCAGCAGCCAAAGGGGGGGCCTGGCCCAATATGGCTACACCTTC	CASSQRGGLAQYGYTF
NA	NA	TRBV7-2	TRBJ1-5	TGTGCCAGCAGCTATCAGGGGTTGACGGGTCAGCCCCAGCATTTT	CASSYQGLTGQPQHF
NA	NA	TRBV5-6	TRBJ1-1	TGTGCCAGCAGCTTGGTCCAGGCGGGGGCGACTGAAGCTTTCTTT	CASSLVQAGATEAFF
TRBD2	once	TRBV7-2	TRBJ2-3	TGTGCCAGCAGTAAACCGGGACTAGCAACAGATACGCAGTATTTT	CASSKPGLATDTQYF
NA	NA	TRBV9	TRBJ2-2	TGTGCCAGCAGCCCAGTGGAGAGATCGTACACCGGGGAGCTGTTTTTT	CASSPVERSYTGELFF
TRBD1	NA	TRBV27	TRBJ2-5	TGTGCCAGCAGTTTATTCATACAGGGGACCCAAGAGACCCAGTACTTC	CASSLFIQGTQETQYF
TRBD1	NA	TRBV7-9	TRBJ2-7	TGTGCCAGCAGCTTAGCGCGGTTGGGGACAGGGATGTACGAGCAGTACTTC	CASSLARLGTGMYEQYF
TRBD1	NA	TRBV5-4	TRBJ2-1	TGTGCCAGCAGCGGGGACAGCTACAATGAGCAGTTCTTC	CASSGDSYNEQFF
NA	few	TRBV19	TRBJ1-5	TGTGCCAGTAGTATCGGGGGTCAGCCCCAGCATTTT	CASSIGGQPQHF
NA	NA	TRBV14	TRBJ2-7	TGTGCCAGCAGCCAAGTACCGGGGATTTGGGCCTACGAGCAGTACTTC	CASSQVPGIWAYEQYF
TRBD1	NA	TRBV7-9	TRBJ1-6	TGTGCCAGCAGCCCACCGGGACAGGGGAATTCACCCCTCCACTTT	CASSPPGQGNSPLHF
NA	NA	TRBV19	TRBJ1-5	TGTGCCAGTAGGATTGCGGGGTCGGGCAATCAGCCCCAGCATTTT	CASRIAGSGNQPQHF
NA	once	TRBV7-2	TRBJ1-3	TGTGCCAGCAGCTTAAATCCGAACACCATATATTTT	CASSLNPNTIYF
NA	NA	TRBV18	TRBJ1-5	TGTGCCAGCTCGCCGGGGAACCAGCCCCAGCATTTT	CASSPGNQPQHF
TRBD1	few	TRBV19	TRBJ1-6	TGTGCCAGTAGTATCGGCAGGGGGCTTAATTCACCCCTCCACTTT	CASSIGRGLNSPLHF
NA	NA	TRBV5-5	TRBJ2-7	TGTGCCAGCAACCGGGACTCCGAGCAGTACTTC	CASNRDSEQYF